This T cell receptor beta chain was obtained from a study of regulatory T cells in long-lasting Graves disease. Germline V gives CDR1 SGHTA, CDR2 FQGNSA. V was shortened by 2 bases and J by 4 bases, with 8 bases between the two germline ends. CDR3 length: 13 amino acids. Libraries of TCR beta came from iRepertoire HTBI primers plus Arm-PCR of CDR3 regions. TCRdb called the multiplex PCR reads again in MiXCR, with one record for every CDR3 protein. The sample yields about 450,000 distinct CDR3 sequences, approximately 16% seen once. The time point denotes: newly diagnosed GD, antithyroid drugs for less than 3 months. PBMC-extracted RNA yielded the TCR library. These data were also filed under a second study, of T cells in Graves' hyperthyroidism and ophthalmopathy. That source notes: Uncontrolled infections, other autoimmune diseases, pregnancy or lactation led to exclusion of patients. HTBI primers drove first-round RT-PCR of the TCR CDR3.

The receptor's source is a woman aged 30 to 39 with Graves disease. The chain employs TRBV7-2 and TRBJ1-1; D remains unclear. This material consisted of peripheral blood mononuclear cells (PBMCs), taken at new diagnosis, from a patient treated with antithyroid drugs. The CDR3 protein is CASSLRMVTEAFF. CDR3 DNA: TGTGCCAGCAGCTTACGAATGGTCACTGAAGCTTTCTTT.